This TCR beta chain was sequenced during a study of shared clonotypes between healthy human individuals. CDR1 SGHTA and CDR2 FQGNSA come from the germline V gene. V dropped 3 bases and J dropped 4; count of bases not matched to a gene: 4. The CDR3 is 15 residues long. Sequencing used immunoSEQ multiplex PCR; TCRdb keeps in-frame clones, though not all of them. The sample records 950,000 to 1,100,000 clones, 70% to 80% being singletons. A word on this clone: The same CDR3 can be traced to other DNA sequences in this sample.

Specimen: memory CD4+ T cells sorted from blood. Subset defined: CD45RA-negative fraction. The origin of this receptor is a man aged 18-30 years in good health. The chain couples TRBV7-2 to TRBJ2-3, with 10 bases fitting TRBD2. As DNA, the CDR3 is TGTGCCAGCAGCTTGGGGCTAGCGGGAGCAGATACGCAGTATTTT. Encoded protein: CASSLGLAGADTQYF.